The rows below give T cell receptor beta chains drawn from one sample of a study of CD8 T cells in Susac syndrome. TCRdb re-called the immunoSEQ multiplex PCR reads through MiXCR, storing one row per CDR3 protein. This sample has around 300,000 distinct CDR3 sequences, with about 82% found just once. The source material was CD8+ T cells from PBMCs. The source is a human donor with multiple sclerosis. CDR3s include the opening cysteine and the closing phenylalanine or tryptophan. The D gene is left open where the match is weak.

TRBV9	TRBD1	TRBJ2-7	CASSVAEGAFYEQYF
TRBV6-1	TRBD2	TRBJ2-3	CGSSELTSGEQYF
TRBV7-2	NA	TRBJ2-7	CASSLVGGGPSSYEQYF
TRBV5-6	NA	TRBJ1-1	CASSFGQDGTEAFF
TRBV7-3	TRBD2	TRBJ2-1	CASSVTSGNNEQFF
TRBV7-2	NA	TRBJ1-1	CASSFPLTEANTEAFF
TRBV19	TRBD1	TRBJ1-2	CATTDALQGIDYGYTF
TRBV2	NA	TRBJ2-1	CASSELLGSSYNEQFF
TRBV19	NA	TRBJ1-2	CASSITESGYTF
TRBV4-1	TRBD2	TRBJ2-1	CASSQGASGYREQFF
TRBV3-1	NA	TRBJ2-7	CASSQVAGTEQYF
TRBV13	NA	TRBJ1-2	CASSLESSESYTF